Sequencing of this T cell receptor beta chain was carried out in a study of shared clonotypes between healthy human individuals. Deletions cut 3 bases from V and 3 bases from J, with 16 bases between. CDR1 SGDLS and CDR2 YYNGEE come from the germline V gene. This CDR3 comprises 15 residues. CD45RO negativity and positive selection for CCR7 defined naive CD8 cells, a population that excluded terminally differentiated effector memory CD45RA+ cells. Roughly 200 ng DNA, 25,000 to 35,000 T cell genomes, went into each sorted-subset replicate PCR. The repertoire was sequenced with immunoSEQ multiplex PCR; TCRdb's copy has only in-frame clones and lacks some. Of about 2 million clones listed, less than 95% are singletons.

The sequence was collected from a man between 18 and 29 years old in good health. The specimen sequenced was naive CD8+ T cells sorted from blood. The chain is built from TRBV9 and TRBJ2-7; D may correspond to TRBD1 or TRBD2 (6 bases each). The DNA for the CDR3 is TGTGCCAGCAGCGCCGCGGGACATACACTCTACGAGCAGTACTTC. Protein sequence: CASSAAGHTLYEQYF.